This T cell receptor (beta chain) was recovered during a study of OX40 agonist ivuxolimab in advanced cancers. Looking at the study overall: Three patients, one with hepatocellular carcinoma and two with cutaneous melanoma, achieved partial responses.

Germline V gene sequence: CDR1 SGHTA, CDR2 FQGTGA. V lost 4 bases, J lost 3 bases, and 11 bases lay in between. The CDR3 runs 14 residues. Data came from immunoSEQ multiplex PCR; TCRdb stores just in-frame clones and leaves some out. The data contain some 100,000 clones, 90% to 95% of them singletons. The sequence derives from an adult with an advanced solid tumor such as melanoma, head and neck, liver or kidney cancer. This specimen consisted of CD4+ or CD8+ T cells sorted from blood, obtained in a trial of the OX40 agonist ivuxolimab. The chain links TRBV7-3 to TRBJ2-3, with D perhaps given as TRBD1 or TRBD2 (6 bases each). The CDR3 is CASSYGGGTDTQYF. CDR3 DNA sequence: TGTGCCAGCAGCTACGGAGGGGGTACAGATACGCAGTATTTT.